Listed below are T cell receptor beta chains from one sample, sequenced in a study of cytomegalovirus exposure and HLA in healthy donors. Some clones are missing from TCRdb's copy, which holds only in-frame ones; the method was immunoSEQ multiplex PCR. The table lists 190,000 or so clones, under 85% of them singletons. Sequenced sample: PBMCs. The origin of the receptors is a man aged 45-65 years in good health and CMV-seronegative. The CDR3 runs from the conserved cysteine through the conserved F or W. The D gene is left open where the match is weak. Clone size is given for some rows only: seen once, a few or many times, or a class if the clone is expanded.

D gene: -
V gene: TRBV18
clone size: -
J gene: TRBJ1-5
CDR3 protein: CASSLSEDQPQHF
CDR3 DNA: TGTGCCAGCTCCCTCTCTGAGGATCAGCCCCAGCATTTT

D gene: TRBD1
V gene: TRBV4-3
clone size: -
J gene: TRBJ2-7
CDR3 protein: CASSPSGTGLYEQYF
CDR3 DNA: TGCGCCAGCAGCCCCTCCGGGACAGGGCTATACGAGCAGTACTTC

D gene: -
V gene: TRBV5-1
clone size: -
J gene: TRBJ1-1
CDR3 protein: CASSLGEGRTPAIF
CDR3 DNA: TGCGCCAGCAGCTTGGGGGAGGGGAGAACACCCGCCATTTTT

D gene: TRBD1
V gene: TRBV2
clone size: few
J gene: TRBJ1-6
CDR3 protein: CASSNGGQATNSPLHF
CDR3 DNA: TGTGCCAGTTCAAACGGCGGACAGGCCACAAATTCACCCCTCCACTTT

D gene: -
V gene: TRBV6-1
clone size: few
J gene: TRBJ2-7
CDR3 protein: CASSERGYEQYF
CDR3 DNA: TGTGCCAGCAGTGAACGGGGGTACGAGCAGTACTTC

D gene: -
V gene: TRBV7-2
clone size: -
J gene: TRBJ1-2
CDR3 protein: CASSSQGDSRYGYTF
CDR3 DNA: TGTGCCAGCAGCTCCCAGGGCGACTCTCGCTATGGCTACACCTTC

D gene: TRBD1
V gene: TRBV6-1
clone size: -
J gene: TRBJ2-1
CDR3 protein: CASSEGGAGGNEQFF
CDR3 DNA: TGTGCCAGCAGTGAAGGAGGGGCAGGGGGCAATGAGCAGTTCTTC

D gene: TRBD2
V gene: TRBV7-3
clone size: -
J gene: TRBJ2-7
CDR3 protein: CASSTLAGETYEQYF
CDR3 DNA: TGTGCCAGCAGCACGTTAGCGGGAGAGACCTACGAGCAGTACTTC

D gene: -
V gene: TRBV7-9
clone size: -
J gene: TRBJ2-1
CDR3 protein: CASSARGTAYNEQFF
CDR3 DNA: TGTGCCAGCAGCGCCCGCGGGACAGCTTACAATGAGCAGTTCTTC

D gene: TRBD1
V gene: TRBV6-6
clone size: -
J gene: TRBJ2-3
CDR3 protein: CASSTGERTTDTQYF
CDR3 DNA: TGTGCCAGCAGTACAGGGGAGAGGACCACAGATACGCAGTATTTT

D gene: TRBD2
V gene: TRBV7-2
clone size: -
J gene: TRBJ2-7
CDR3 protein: CASSLDTSGVRF
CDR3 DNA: TGTGCCAGCAGCTTAGATACTAGCGGGGTCCGCTTC

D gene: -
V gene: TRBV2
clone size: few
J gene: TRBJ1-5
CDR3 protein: CASTDRKRSNQPQHF
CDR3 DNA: TGTGCCAGCACCGACAGGAAACGTAGCAATCAGCCCCAGCATTTT

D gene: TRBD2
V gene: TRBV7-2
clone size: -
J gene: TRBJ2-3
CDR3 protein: CASSLFLAGGNTQYF
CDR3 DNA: TGTGCCAGCAGCTTATTTCTAGCGGGAGGAAATACGCAGTATTTT

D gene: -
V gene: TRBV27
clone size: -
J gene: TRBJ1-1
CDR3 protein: CASSLSRLQGNTEAFF
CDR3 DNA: TGTGCCAGCAGTTTATCGAGACTACAGGGAAACACTGAAGCTTTCTTT

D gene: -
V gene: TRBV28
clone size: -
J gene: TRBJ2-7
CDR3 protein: CASSFAEEQYF
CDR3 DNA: TGTGCCAGCAGTTTCGCGGAGGAGCAGTACTTC

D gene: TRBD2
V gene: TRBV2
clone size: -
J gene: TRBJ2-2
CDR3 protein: CASKRGRAGELFF
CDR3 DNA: TGTGCCAGCAAGCGGGGGCGGGCCGGGGAGCTGTTTTTT

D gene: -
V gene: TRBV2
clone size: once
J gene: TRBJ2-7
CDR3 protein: CASSVGQGGFEQYF
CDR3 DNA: TGTGCCAGCAGTGTCGGGCAGGGAGGTTTCGAGCAGTACTTC

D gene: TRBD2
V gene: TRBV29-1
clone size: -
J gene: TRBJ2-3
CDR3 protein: CSVAAGGPLGTDTQYF
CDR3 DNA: TGCAGCGTCGCAGCGGGAGGGCCTCTTGGTACAGATACGCAGTATTTT

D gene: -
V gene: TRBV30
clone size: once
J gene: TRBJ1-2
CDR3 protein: CAWDRGLNYGYTF
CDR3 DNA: TGTGCCTGGGACCGGGGGTTGAACTATGGCTACACCTTC

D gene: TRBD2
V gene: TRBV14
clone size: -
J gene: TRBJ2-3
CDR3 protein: CASSPTTGGGDTQYF
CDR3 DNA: TGTGCCAGCAGCCCCACCACGGGGGGAGGAGATACGCAGTATTTT

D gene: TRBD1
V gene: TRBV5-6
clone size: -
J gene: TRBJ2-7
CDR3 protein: CASSLGGTGGRNEQYF
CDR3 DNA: TGTGCCAGCAGCTTGGGGGGGACAGGGGGCAGGAACGAGCAGTACTTC

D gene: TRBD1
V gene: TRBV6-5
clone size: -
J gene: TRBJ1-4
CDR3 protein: CASSPGTGVEKLFF
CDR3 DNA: TGTGCCAGCAGCCCCGGGACAGGGGTTGAAAAACTGTTTTTT

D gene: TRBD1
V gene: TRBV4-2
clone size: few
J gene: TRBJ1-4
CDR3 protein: CASGTGTGGEKLFF
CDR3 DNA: TGTGCCAGCGGGACCGGGACAGGGGGTGAAAAACTGTTTTTT

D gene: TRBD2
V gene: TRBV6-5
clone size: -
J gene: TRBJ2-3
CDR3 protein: CASSSLAGGSDTQYF
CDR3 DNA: TGTGCCAGCAGCAGCTTAGCGGGCGGCTCCGATACGCAGTATTTT

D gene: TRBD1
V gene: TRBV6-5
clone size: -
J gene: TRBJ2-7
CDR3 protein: CASSYSGQYEQYF
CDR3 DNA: TGTGCCAGCAGTTACTCGGGACAGTACGAGCAGTACTTC

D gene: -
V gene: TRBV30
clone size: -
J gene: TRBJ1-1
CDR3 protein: CAWSVTGMNTEAFF
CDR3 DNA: TGTGCCTGGAGTGTAACAGGGATGAACACTGAAGCTTTCTTT

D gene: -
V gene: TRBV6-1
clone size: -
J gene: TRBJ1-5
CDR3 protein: CASSTGQISNQPQHF
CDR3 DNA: TGTGCCAGCAGTACTGGACAGATTAGCAATCAGCCCCAGCATTTT

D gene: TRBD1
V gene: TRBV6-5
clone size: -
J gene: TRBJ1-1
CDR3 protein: CASSYRQGASTEAFF
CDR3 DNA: TGTGCCAGCAGTTACCGGCAGGGGGCGAGCACTGAAGCTTTCTTT

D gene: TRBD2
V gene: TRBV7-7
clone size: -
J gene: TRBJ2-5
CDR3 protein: CASTLGAGAQETQYF
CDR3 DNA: TGTGCTAGCACCCTAGGGGCGGGAGCTCAAGAGACCCAGTACTTC

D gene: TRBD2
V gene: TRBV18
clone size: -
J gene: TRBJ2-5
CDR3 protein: CASSPTSGKETQYF
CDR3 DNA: TGTGCCAGCTCACCTACTAGCGGGAAAGAGACCCAGTACTTC

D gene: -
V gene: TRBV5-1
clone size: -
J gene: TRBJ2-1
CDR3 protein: CASQAETYNEQFF
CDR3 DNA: TGCGCCAGCCAAGCGGAAACCTACAATGAGCAGTTCTTC

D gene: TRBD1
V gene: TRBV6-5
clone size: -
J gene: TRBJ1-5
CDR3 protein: CASSGTADQPQHF
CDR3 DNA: TGTGCCAGCAGTGGGACAGCCGATCAGCCCCAGCATTTT

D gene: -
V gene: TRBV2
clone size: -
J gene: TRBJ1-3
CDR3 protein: CASSPTGFSGNTIYF
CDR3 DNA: TGTGCCAGCAGCCCAACAGGCTTCTCTGGAAACACCATATATTTT

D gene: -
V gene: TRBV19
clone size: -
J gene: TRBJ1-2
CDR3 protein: CASSVSQDYGYTF
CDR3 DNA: TGTGCCAGTAGTGTCAGCCAGGACTATGGCTACACCTTC

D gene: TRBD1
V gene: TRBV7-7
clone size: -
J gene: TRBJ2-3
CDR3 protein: CASSPRGRTDTQYF
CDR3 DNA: TGTGCTAGCAGCCCCAGGGGGCGTACAGATACGCAGTATTTT

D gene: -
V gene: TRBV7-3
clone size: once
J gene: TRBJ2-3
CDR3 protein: CASSSGIGGDTQYF
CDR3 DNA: TGTGCCAGCAGCTCAGGGATTGGTGGGGATACGCAGTATTTT

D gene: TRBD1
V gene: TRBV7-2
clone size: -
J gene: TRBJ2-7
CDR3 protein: CASTRTTGPYEQYF
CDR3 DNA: TGTGCCAGCACTCGCACGACAGGGCCATACGAGCAGTACTTC

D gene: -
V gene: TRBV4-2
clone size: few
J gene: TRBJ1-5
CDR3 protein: CASSLRRALGNQPQHF
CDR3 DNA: TGTGCCAGCAGCCTGAGGCGGGCCCTAGGCAATCAGCCCCAGCATTTT

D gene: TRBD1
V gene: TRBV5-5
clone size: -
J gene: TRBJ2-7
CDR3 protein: CASSGGGTGGINEQYF
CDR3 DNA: TGTGCCAGCAGCGGGGGCGGGACAGGGGGTATCAACGAGCAGTACTTC

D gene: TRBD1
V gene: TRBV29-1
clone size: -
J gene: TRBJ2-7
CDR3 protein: CSVERGQGSYEQYF
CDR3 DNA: TGCAGCGTGGAGCGGGGACAGGGTTCCTACGAGCAGTACTTC